This T cell receptor (beta chain) was obtained from a study of chemoradiotherapy in HPV16-positive cancers. Overall study context: Functional T-cell assays on a couple of HPV16-positive patients' cells defined candidate HPV-specific clones and common TCR motifs. Study outcomes and limitations: Candidate HPV-specific clones and E7-related TCR motifs grew in tumor during treatment.

Notes on this clone: The antigen is not known.

Sequencing used immunoSEQ multiplex PCR; TCRdb keeps in-frame clones, though not all of them. The table records roughly 32,000 clones, roughly nine tenths of them present only once. The V gene's germline CDR1 is GTSNPN and CDR2 SVGIG (reference sequence). Trimming removed 5 bases from V and 7 bases from J; junction bases left unmatched: 4. This CDR3 comprises 11 residues. The TCR comes from a human donor with HPV-associated anogenital cancer. Here the sequenced sample was blood, taken from a patient who underwent chemoradiotherapy. The chain links TRBV30 to TRBJ1-2, with 7 bases that match TRBD1. CDR3 sequence reads: CAWGAGGGYTF. CDR3 sequence (DNA): TGTGCCTGGGGTGCAGGGGGTGGCTACACCTTC.